This TCR beta chain was recovered during a study of response to subunit inactivated influenza vaccine. Study-wide results and limits: The authors put forward the suggestion that each seasonal influenza vaccination may bring in only a limited number of new T cells.

This clonotype showed up just a few times. The antigen is undetermined. Unmatched junction bases numbered 7, after V lost 7 bases and J lost 5 bases. CDR1 and CDR2 (germline): MNHNS, SASEGT. The CDR3 contains 13 residues. TCRdb used MiXCR to reprocess the RT-PCR reads, holding one entry per CDR3 protein. The table shows roughly 650,000 distinct CDR3 sequences, with 14% occurring only once. This chain links TRBV6-1 with TRBJ1-1, with 7 positions matching TRBD1. Sequenced material: PBMCs from blood, taken 14 to 15 days before vaccination. The sequence came from a man in his fifties or sixties who received an inactivated influenza vaccine. CDR3 sequence: CASNTGQATEAFF. Here the CDR3 DNA reads TGTGCCAGCAATACAGGACAGGCGACTGAAGCTTTCTTT.